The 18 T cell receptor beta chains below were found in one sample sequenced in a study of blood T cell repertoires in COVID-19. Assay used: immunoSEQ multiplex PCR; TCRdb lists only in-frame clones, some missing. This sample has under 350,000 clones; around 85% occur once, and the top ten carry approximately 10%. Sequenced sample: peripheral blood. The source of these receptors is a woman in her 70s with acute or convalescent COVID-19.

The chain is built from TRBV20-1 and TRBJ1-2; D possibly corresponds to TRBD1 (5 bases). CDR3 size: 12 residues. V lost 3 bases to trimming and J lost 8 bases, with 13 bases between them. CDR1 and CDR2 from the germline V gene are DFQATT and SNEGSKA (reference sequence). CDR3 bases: TGCAGTGCTAGTCCCTCGGGGGAGGGCTACACCTTC. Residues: CSASPSGEGYTF.

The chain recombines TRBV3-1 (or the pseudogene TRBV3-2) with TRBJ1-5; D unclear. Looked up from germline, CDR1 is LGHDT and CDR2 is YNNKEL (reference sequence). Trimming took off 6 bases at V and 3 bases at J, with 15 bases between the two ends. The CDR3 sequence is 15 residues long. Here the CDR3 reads CASSLDGTVNQPQHF. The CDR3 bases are TGTGCCAGCAGTCTCGACGGAACAGTCAATCAGCCCCAGCATTTT.

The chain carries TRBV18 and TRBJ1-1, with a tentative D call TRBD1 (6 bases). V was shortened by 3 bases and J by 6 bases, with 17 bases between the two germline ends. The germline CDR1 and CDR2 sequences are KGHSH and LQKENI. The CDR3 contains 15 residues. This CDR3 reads CASSPVPQGIAEAFF. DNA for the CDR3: TGTGCCAGCTCACCCGTGCCACAGGGTATCGCTGAAGCTTTCTTT.

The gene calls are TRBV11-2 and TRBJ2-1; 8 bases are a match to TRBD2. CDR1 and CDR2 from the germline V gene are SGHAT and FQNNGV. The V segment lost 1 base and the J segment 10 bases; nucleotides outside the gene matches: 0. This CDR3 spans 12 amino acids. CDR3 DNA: TGTGCCAGCAGCTTAGCGGGGGGGGAGCAGTTCTTC. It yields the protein CASSLAGGEQFF.

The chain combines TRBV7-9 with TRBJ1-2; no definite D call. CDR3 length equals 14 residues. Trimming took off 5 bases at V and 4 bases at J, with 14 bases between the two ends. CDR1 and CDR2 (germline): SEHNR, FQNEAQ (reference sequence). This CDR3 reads CASSPTTGPYGYTF. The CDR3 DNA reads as TGTGCCAGCAGCCCTACCACTGGTCCCTATGGCTACACCTTC.

The CDR3 sequence: CASSETTGPNEQFF. DNA of the CDR3: TGTGCCAGCAGCGAGACCACAGGGCCCAATGAGCAGTTCTTC. V gene TRBV7-9 combines with J gene TRBJ2-1, with TRBD1 as a possible D gene (6 bases). CDR3 length: 14 amino acids. Trimming left V 5 bases short and J 6 bases short, with 14 bases between. Germline assignment: CDR1 SEHNR and CDR2 FQNEAQ (reference sequence).

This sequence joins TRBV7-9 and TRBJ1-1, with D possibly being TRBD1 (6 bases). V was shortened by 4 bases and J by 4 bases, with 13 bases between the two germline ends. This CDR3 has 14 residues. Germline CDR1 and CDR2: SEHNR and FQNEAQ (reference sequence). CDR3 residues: CASSSQGGRTEAFF. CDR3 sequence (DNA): TGTGCCAGCAGCTCACAAGGGGGACGCACTGAAGCTTTCTTT.

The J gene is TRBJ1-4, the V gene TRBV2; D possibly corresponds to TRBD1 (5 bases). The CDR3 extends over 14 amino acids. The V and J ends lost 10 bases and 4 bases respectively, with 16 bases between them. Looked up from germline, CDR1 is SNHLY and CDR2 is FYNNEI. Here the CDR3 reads CATTGGQGNEKLFF. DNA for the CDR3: TGTGCCACTACCGGTGGGCAGGGTAATGAAAAACTGTTTTTT.

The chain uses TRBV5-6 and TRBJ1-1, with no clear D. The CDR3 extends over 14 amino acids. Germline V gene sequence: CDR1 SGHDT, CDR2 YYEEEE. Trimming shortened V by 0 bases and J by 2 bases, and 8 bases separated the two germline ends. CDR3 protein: CASSLGQANTEAFF. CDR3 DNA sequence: TGTGCCAGCAGCTTGGGGCAGGCCAACACTGAAGCTTTCTTT.

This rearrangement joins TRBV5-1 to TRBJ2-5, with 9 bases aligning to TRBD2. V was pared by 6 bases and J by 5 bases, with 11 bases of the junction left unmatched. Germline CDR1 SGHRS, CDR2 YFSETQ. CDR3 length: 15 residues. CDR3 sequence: CASTLGGGARETQYF. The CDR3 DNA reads TGCGCCAGCACATTGGGCGGGGGGGCCCGGGAGACCCAGTACTTC.

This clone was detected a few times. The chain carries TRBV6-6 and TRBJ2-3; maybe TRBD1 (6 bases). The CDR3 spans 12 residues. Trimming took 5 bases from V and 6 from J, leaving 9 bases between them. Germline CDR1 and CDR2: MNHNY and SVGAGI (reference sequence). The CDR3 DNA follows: TGTGCCAGCAGTCAAACAGGGGATACGCAGTATTTT. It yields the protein CASSQTGDTQYF.

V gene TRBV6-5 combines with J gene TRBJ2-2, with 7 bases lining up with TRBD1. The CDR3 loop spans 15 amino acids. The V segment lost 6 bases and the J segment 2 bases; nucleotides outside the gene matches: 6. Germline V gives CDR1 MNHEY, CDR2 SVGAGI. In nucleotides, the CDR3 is TGTGCCAGCAGGAAGGGACAGATCAACACCGGGGAGCTGTTTTTT. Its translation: CASRKGQINTGELFF.

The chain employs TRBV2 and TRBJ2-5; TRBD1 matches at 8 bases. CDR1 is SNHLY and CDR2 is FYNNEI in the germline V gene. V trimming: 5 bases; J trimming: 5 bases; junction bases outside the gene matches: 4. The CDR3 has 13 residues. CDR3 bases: TGTGCCAGCAGTAAGGACAGGGTGGAGACCCAGTACTTC. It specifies CASSKDRVETQYF.

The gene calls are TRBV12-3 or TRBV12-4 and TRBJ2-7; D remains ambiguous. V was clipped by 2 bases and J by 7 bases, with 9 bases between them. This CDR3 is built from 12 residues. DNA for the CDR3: TGTGCCAGCAGTTTATTGAGGCGAGAGCAGTACTTC. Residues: CASSLLRREQYF.

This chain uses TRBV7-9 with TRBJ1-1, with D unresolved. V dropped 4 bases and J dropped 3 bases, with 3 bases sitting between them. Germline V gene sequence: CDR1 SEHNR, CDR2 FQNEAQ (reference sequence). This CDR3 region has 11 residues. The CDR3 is CASSSDTEAFF. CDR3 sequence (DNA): TGTGCCAGCAGCTCGGACACTGAAGCTTTCTTT. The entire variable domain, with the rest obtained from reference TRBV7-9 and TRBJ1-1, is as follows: DTGVSQNPRHKITKRGQNVTFRCDPISEHNRLYWYRQTLGQGPEFLTYFQNEAQLEKSRLLSDRFSAERPKGSFSTLEIQRTEQGDSAMYLCASSSDTEAFFGQGTRLTVV.

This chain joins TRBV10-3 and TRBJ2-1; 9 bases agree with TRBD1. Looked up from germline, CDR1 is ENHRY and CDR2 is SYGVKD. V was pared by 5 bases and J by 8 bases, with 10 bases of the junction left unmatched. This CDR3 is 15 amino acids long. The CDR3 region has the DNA TGTGCCATCAGTCCGAGACAGGGGGGATGGGATGAGCAGTTCTTC. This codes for CAISPRQGGWDEQFF.

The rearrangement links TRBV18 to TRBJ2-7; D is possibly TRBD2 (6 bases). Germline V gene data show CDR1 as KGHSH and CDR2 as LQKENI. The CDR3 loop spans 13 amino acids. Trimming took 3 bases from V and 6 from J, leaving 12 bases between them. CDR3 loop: CASSPTVRGEQYF. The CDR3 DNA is TGTGCCAGCTCACCCACAGTGCGGGGCGAGCAGTACTTC.

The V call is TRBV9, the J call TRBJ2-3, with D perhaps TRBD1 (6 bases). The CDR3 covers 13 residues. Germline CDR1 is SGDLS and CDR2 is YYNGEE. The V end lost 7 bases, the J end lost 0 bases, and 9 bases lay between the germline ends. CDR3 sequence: CASGGPSTDTQYF. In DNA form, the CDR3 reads TGTGCCAGCGGGGGCCCTAGCACAGATACGCAGTATTTT.